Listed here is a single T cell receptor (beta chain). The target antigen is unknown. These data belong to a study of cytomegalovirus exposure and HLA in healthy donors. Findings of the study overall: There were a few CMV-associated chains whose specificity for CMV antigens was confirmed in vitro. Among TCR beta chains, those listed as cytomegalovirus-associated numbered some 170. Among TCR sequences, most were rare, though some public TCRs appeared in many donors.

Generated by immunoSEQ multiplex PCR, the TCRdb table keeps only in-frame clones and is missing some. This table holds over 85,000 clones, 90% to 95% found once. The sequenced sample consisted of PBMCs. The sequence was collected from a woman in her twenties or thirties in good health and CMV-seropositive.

Written as DNA, the CDR3 is TGTGCCAGCAGTACTCCCGGGACTAGCCCCTACGAGCAGTACTTC. Protein product: CASSTPGTSPYEQYF. The V and J genes are TRBV6-6 and TRBJ2-7, with 9 bases lining up with TRBD2. Unmatched junction bases numbered 7, after V lost 5 bases and J lost 2 bases. The CDR3 runs to 15 residues. CDR1 is MNHNY and CDR2 is SVGAGI in the germline V gene (reference sequence).